The clone carrying this T cell receptor (beta chain) has only a few counts. CDR1 SGHNT and CDR2 YYREEE come from the germline V gene (reference sequence). This CDR3 is 16 amino acids long. V was pared by 4 bases and J by 5 bases, with 21 bases between. This sample is drawn from a study of blood T cell repertoires in COVID-19. Profiled with immunoSEQ multiplex PCR; TCRdb holds only in-frame clones, not every one. The top ten hold about 7.3% of the sample, which has 200,000 to 250,000 clones, 84% seen once. Sequenced sample: peripheral blood. The chain couples TRBV5-4 to TRBJ1-2; D possibly corresponds to TRBD1 (6 bases). The sequence was obtained from a woman aged 45 to 65 with active or convalescent COVID-19. The CDR3 nucleotides are TGTGCCAGCAGCACCTCCTCGACAGGATTTATTTATGGCTACACCTTC. It codes for CASSTSSTGFIYGYTF.